These 19 T cell receptor beta chains came from one sample sequenced in a study of quantifying T cell responses using KT2 cells. Study information: Reverse transcription used primers in the TCR alpha and beta constant regions.

A single-stranded UMI oligo with SP2 sequence was ligated to cDNA 3' ends. The first PCR ran roughly 4 cycles with an equimolar RC1.1 and RC1.2 beta primer mix. TCRdb passed the UMI-ligation and nested PCR reads through MiXCR, listing each CDR3 protein once. The profile shows more than 55,000 distinct CDR3 sequences, roughly 12% of them singletons. The sample taken for sequencing was PBMCs spiked with cells of the T cell clone KT2. Receptor source: a human donor.

This clonotype was detected once. The chain uses TRBV23-1 and TRBJ2-2; no reliable D call. TRBV23-1 is classed as an ORF, of uncertain function. This CDR3 region has 14 residues. Trimming stripped 9 bases from V and 5 bases from J, with 16 bases between. This CDR3 is CARDGRAWTGELFF. The CDR3 nucleotides read TGCGCCAGAGATGGACGGGCGTGGACCGGGGAGCTGTTTTTT.

The J gene is TRBJ2-2, the V gene TRBV7-6, with TRBD2 matching 10 bases. The CDR3 has 17 residues. In germline, CDR1 is SGHVS, CDR2 FNYEAQ. J was trimmed by 7 bases and V by 7 bases; bases with no gene match: 15. CDR3 region: CASTSSPSGRAVGELFF. For the CDR3, the DNA is TGTGCCAGCACCTCCTCCCCCAGCGGGAGGGCCGTCGGGGAGCTGTTTTTT.

V usage is TRBV4-3 and J usage is TRBJ2-2; D gene ambiguous. Trimming took 3 bases from V and 1 from J, leaving 12 bases between them. CDR3 length: 16 residues. Looked up from germline, CDR1 is LGHNA and CDR2 is YSLEER. For the CDR3, the DNA is TGCGCCAGCAGCCAGACACTCTATTTGAACACCGGGGAGCTGTTTTTT. This encodes CASSQTLYLNTGELFF.

The rearrangement links TRBV2 to TRBJ1-2; 11 bases fit TRBD1. The CDR3 spans 15 residues. Germline V gene sequence: CDR1 SNHLY, CDR2 FYNNEI. After removal of 7 bases from V and 0 bases from J, the junction contained 4 bases not matched to a gene. DNA of the CDR3: TGTGCCAGCAATCGGGACAGGGGGGCTAACTATGGCTACACCTTC. It codes for CASNRDRGANYGYTF.

With regard to this clonotype: The junction departs from germline at one end; a sequencing error may be responsible. This sequence joins TRBV7-7 and TRBJ2-7, with TRBD2 matching 10 bases. Germline V gene sequence: CDR1 SSHAT, CDR2 FNYEAQ (reference sequence). The CDR3 contains 14 residues. The CDR3 DNA reads TGTGCTAGCAGCTTAGCGGGGGGCGGTGGCGAGCAGTACTTC. Its translation: CASSLAGGGGEQYF.

This clonotype appeared many times. This chain connects TRBV5-6 to TRBJ2-1; no clear D gene. V was pared by 4 bases and J by 9 bases, with 8 bases between. Germline lookup yields CDR1 SGHDT and CDR2 YYEEEE. The CDR3 extends over 11 amino acids. The CDR3 DNA reads TGTGCCAGCAGCAAAGTAACTGAGCAGTTCTTC. Its translation: CASSKVTEQFF.

The chain joins TRBV9 to TRBJ2-7; D possibly corresponds to TRBD2 (7 bases). In germline, CDR1 is SGDLS, CDR2 YYNGEE. Between the trimmed V and J ends, which lost 4 bases and 3 bases, there was a span of 17 bases. The CDR3 totals 15 residues. This chain's CDR3 is CASSPGGGGSYEQYF. The CDR3 region has the DNA TGTGCCAGCAGCCCCGGTGGGGGGGGCAGCTACGAGCAGTACTTC.

This clonotype came up a few times. This rearrangement joins TRBV12-3 or TRBV12-4 to TRBJ1-1; D gene ambiguous. The CDR3 contains 13 residues. The V and J ends lost 4 bases and 2 bases respectively, with 8 bases between them. Here the CDR3 reads CASSSDINTEAFF. The CDR3 nucleotides read TGTGCCAGCAGTTCCGACATCAACACTGAAGCTTTCTTT.

The chain joins TRBV20-1 to TRBJ2-5; D is perhaps TRBD2 (6 bases). The length of the CDR3 is 13 residues. In germline, CDR1 is DFQATT, CDR2 SNEGSKA (reference sequence). Trimming took 1 base from V and 0 from J, leaving 6 bases between them. The CDR3 coding sequence is TGCAGTGCTAGAGGACTAGACCAAGAGACCCAGTACTTC. Translated, it gives CSARGLDQETQYF.

In this sample, this clonotype turned up a few times. J is TRBJ2-7 and V is TRBV3-1, with 9 positions matching TRBD2. Germline lookup yields CDR1 LGHDT and CDR2 YNNKEL (reference sequence). The CDR3 length is 13 residues. The trim removed 3 bases at V and 6 bases at J, leaving 3 bases unmatched. CDR3 in DNA: TGTGCCAGCAGCCATAGCGGGAGAGGCGAGCAGTACTTC. Amino acid sequence: CASSHSGRGEQYF.

This clonotype occurred many times. V usage is TRBV20-1 and J usage is TRBJ2-5, with 7 positions matching TRBD1. The CDR3 spans 14 residues. CDR1 DFQATT and CDR2 SNEGSKA come from the germline V gene (reference sequence). The V segment lost 3 bases and the J segment 3 bases; nucleotides outside the gene matches: 7. CDR3: CSASPGTAKETQYF. CDR3 coding DNA: TGCAGTGCTAGCCCTGGGACAGCAAAAGAGACCCAGTACTTC.

This clonotype has a handful of counts. The chain joins TRBV29-1 to TRBJ2-7; 7 bases agree with TRBD2. The CDR3 is made up of 10 amino acids. The germline V gene encodes CDR1 SQVTM and CDR2 ANQGSEA. J gave up 7 bases and V 6 bases, and 3 bases lay outside the gene matches. The CDR3 region has the DNA TGCAGCGTCCTGCGGGGGGAGCAGTACTTC. Its protein is CSVLRGEQYF.

This clonotype has a count of ten or more. DNA for the CDR3: TGTGCCAGCAGACGACAGGGCCATTCACCCCTCCACTTT. Amino acids: CASRRQGHSPLHF. This chain links TRBV6-5 with TRBJ1-6; 7 nucleotides match TRBD1. V lost 6 bases to trimming and J lost 8 bases; unmatched junction nucleotides: 4. In germline, CDR1 is MNHEY, CDR2 SVGAGI. The CDR3 is 13 amino acids.

This clonotype has only a few counts. The chain joins TRBV3-1 to TRBJ1-5; D is ambiguous. V dropped 1 base and J dropped 2 bases, with 12 bases sitting between them. The germline CDR1 and CDR2 sequences are LGHDT and YNNKEL (reference sequence). The CDR3 runs 16 residues. The CDR3 sequence is CASSQGGGRGNQPQHF. CDR3 DNA: TGTGCCAGCAGCCAAGGAGGAGGGAGGGGCAATCAGCCCCAGCATTTT.

The genes are TRBV2 and TRBJ2-7; 7 bases align to TRBD1. The CDR3 covers 14 residues. Germline loops: CDR1 SNHLY, CDR2 FYNNEI. V shed 8 bases, J shed 0 bases, and the junction held 7 bases outside the gene matches. CDR3 in DNA: TGTGCCAGCCGGGTCAGGGGGACCTCCTACGAGCAGTACTTC. It encodes CASRVRGTSYEQYF.

V and J are TRBV5-4 and TRBJ2-5; the D gene is possibly TRBD1 (6 bases). This CDR3 has 13 amino acids. Trimming stripped 0 bases from V and 5 bases from J, with 8 bases between. Per germline, CDR1 SGHNT and CDR2 YYREEE (reference sequence). Here the CDR3 reads CASSLGQVETQYF. The CDR3 bases are TGTGCCAGCAGCTTGGGACAGGTGGAGACCCAGTACTTC.

This clonotype was observed a handful of times. The chain combines TRBV20-1 with TRBJ2-5; D tentatively fits TRBD1 or TRBD2 (6 bases each). Trimming removed 2 bases at V and 5 bases at J, with 21 bases between. The germline V gene encodes CDR1 DFQATT and CDR2 SNEGSKA (reference sequence). The CDR3 has 16 residues. CDR3 DNA sequence: TGCAGTGCTAGAAAGATGGGGGGCGCCGCCGTGGAGACCCAGTACTTC. Its protein product is CSARKMGGAAVETQYF.

Comments on this clonotype: An end of the junction differs from the germline gene, which may be a read error. The chain joins TRBV20-1 to TRBJ2-4; a possible D gene is TRBD2 (5 bases). CDR3 length: 11 residues. CDR1 and CDR2 from the germline V gene are DFQATT and SNEGSKA (reference sequence). The CDR3 nucleotides are TGCAGTGCTAGGACTACTAGACTTGGAGACTTC. This sequence encodes CSARTTRLGDF.

In its sample, this clonotype was seen many times. The chain is built from TRBV12-3 or TRBV12-4 and TRBJ1-2; D ambiguous. Trimming pared 2 bases from V and 4 bases from J, leaving 8 bases between. The CDR3 has 13 amino acids. The CDR3 loop reads CASSLSQVYGYTF. The CDR3 nucleotides are TGTGCCAGCAGTTTATCCCAGGTCTATGGCTACACCTTC.